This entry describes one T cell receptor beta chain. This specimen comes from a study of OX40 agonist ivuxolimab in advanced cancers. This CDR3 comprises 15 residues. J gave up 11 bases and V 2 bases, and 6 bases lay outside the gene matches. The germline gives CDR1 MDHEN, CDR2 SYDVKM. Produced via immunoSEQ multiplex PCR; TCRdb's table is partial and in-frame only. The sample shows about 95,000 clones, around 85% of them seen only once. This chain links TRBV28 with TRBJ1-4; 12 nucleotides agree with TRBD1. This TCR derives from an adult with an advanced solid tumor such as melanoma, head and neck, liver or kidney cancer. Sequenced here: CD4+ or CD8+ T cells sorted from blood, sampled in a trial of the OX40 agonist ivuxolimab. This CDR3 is CASSLRGQGAGKLFF. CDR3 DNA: TGTGCCAGCAGTTTAAGGGGACAGGGGGCGGGTAAACTGTTTTTT. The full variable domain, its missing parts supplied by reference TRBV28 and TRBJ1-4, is DVKVTQSSRYLVKRTGEKVFLECVQDMDHENMFWYRQDPGLGLRLIYFSYDVKMKEKGDIPEGYSVSREKKERFSLILESASTNQTSMYLCASSLRGQGAGKLFFGSGTQLSVL.